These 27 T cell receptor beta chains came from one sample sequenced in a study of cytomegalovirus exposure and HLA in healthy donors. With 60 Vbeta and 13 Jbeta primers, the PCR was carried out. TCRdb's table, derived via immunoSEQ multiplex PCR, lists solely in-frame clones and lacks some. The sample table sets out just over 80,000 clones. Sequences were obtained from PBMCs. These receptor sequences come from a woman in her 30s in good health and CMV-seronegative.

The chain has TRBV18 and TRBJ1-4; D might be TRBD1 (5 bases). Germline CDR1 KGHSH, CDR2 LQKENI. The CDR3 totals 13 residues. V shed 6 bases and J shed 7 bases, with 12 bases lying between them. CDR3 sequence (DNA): TGTGCCAGCTCCGCAGGGTTGAGTGAAAAACTGTTTTTT. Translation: CASSAGLSEKLFF.

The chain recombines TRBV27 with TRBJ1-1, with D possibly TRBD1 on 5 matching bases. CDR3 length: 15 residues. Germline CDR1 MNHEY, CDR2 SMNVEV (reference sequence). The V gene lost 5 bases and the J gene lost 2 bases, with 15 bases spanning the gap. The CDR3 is CASSRFSGLNTEAFF. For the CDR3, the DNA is TGTGCCAGCAGTCGGTTCTCAGGGCTCAACACTGAAGCTTTCTTT.

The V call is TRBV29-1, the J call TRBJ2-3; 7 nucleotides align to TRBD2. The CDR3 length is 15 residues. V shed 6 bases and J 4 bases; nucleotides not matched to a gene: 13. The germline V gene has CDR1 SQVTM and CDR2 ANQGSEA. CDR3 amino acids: CSVLPWEGRADTQYF. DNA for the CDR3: TGCAGCGTCCTACCGTGGGAGGGGCGTGCAGATACGCAGTATTTT.

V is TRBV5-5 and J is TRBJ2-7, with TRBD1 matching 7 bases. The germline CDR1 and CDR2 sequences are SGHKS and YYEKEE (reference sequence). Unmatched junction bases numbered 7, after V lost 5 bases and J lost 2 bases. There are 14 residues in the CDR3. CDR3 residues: CASSWGQGAYEQYF. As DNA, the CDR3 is TGTGCCAGCAGTTGGGGTCAGGGGGCCTACGAGCAGTACTTC.

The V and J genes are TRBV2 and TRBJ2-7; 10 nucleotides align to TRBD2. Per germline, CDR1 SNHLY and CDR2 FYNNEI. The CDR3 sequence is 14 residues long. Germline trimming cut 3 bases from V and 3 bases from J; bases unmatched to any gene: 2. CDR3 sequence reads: CASSDLAGGYEQYF. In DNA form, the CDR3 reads TGTGCCAGCAGTGATTTAGCGGGGGGCTACGAGCAGTACTTC.

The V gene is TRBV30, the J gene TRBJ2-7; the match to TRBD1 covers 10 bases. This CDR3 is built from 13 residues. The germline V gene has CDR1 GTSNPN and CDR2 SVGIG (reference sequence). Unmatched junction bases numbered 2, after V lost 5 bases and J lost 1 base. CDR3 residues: CAWGTGVSYEQYF. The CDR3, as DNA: TGTGCCTGGGGGACAGGGGTATCCTACGAGCAGTACTTC.

DNA for the CDR3: TGCGCCAGCAGCTTGGCTGACGGGACAGTGCTGTACGAGCAGTACTTC. Its translation: CASSLADGTVLYEQYF. The rearrangement joins TRBV5-1 to TRBJ2-7, with 7 bases identical to TRBD1. Germline V CDR1 and CDR2: SGHRS, YFSETQ. Trimming took 0 bases from V and 4 from J; bases not matched to a gene: 10. This CDR3 has 16 residues.

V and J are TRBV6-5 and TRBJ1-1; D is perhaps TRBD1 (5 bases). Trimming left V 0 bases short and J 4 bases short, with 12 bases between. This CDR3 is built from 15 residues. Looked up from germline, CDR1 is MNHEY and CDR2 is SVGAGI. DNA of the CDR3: TGTGCCAGCAGTTACTCGACGGGGGTGACCACTGAAGCTTTCTTT. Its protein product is CASSYSTGVTTEAFF.

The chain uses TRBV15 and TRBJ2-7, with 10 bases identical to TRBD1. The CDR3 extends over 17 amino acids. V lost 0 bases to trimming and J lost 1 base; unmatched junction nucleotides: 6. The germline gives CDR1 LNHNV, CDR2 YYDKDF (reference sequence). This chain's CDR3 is CATSRDVPGQGSYEQYF. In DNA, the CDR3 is TGTGCCACCAGCAGAGACGTTCCGGGACAGGGGTCCTACGAGCAGTACTTC.

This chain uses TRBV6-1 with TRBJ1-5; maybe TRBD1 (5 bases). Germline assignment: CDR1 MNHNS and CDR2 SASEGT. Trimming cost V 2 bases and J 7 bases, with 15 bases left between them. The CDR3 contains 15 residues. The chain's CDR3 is CASSEKVGRAQPQHF. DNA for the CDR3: TGTGCCAGCAGTGAAAAAGTGGGCAGGGCCCAGCCCCAGCATTTT.

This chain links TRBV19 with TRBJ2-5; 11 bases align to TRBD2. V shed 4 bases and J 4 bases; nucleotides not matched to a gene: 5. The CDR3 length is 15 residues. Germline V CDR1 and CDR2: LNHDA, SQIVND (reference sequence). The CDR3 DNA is TGTGCCAGTAGTACCACTAGCGGGAGTGGAGAGACCCAGTACTTC. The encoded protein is CASSTTSGSGETQYF.

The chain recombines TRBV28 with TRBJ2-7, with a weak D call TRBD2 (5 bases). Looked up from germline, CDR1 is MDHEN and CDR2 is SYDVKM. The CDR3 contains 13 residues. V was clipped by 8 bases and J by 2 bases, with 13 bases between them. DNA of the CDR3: TGTGCCAGCCCAGCGGACTCCCCCTACGAGCAGTACTTC. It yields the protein CASPADSPYEQYF.

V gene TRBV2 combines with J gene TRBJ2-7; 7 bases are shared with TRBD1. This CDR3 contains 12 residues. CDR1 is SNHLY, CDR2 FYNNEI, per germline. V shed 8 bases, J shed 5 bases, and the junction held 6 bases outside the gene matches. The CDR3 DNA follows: TGTGCCAGCGGCAGGGGGATCAACGAGCAGTACTTC. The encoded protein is CASGRGINEQYF.

CDR3 in amino acids: CASSPGGQAGELFF. Here the CDR3 DNA reads TGTGCCAGCTCACCAGGCGGACAGGCCGGGGAGCTGTTTTTT. This chain links TRBV18 with TRBJ2-2; TRBD1 aligns across 7 bases. This CDR3 is built from 14 residues. Trimming at V came to 2 bases and at J to 6 bases, leaving 3 bases not matched to a gene. Germline CDR1 and CDR2: KGHSH and LQKENI. The full variable domain, completed using reference TRBV18 and TRBJ2-2, is NAGVMQNPRHLVRRRGQEARLRCSPMKGHSHVYWYRQLPEEGLKFMVYLQKENIIDESGMPKERFSAEFPKEGPSILRIQQVVRGDSAAYFCASSPGGQAGELFFGEGSRLTVL.

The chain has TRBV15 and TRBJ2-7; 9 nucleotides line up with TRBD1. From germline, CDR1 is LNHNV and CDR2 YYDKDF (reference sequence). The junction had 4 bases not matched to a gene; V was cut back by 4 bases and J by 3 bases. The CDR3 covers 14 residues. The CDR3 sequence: CATSKETGGYEQYF. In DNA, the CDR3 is TGTGCCACCAGCAAGGAGACAGGGGGCTACGAGCAGTACTTC.

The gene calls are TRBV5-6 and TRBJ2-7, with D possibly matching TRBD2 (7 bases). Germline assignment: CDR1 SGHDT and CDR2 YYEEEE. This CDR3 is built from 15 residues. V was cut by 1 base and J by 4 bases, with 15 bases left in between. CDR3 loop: CASSLSGLGGYEQYF. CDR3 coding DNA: TGTGCCAGCAGCTTGTCAGGACTAGGGGGGTACGAGCAGTACTTC.

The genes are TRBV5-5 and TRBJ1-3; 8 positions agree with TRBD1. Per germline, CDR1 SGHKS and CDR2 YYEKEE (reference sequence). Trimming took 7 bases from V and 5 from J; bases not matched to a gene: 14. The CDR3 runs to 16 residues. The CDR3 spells CASAPGVTGERNTIYF. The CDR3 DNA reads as TGTGCCAGCGCCCCCGGCGTGACAGGGGAACGAAACACCATATATTTT.

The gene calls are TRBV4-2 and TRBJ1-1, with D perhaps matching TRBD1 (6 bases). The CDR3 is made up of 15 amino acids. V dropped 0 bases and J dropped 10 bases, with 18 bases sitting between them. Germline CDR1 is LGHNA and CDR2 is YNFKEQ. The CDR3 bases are TGTGCCAGCAGCCAAGACCTGACAGGCCAAAAGAGAGCTTTCTTT. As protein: CASSQDLTGQKRAFF.

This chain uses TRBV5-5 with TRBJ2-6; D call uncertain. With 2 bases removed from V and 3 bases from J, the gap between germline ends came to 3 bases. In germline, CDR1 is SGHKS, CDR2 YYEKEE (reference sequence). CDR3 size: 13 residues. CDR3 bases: TGTGCCAGCAGCTTCGGTGGGGCCAACGTCCTGACTTTC. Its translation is CASSFGGANVLTF.

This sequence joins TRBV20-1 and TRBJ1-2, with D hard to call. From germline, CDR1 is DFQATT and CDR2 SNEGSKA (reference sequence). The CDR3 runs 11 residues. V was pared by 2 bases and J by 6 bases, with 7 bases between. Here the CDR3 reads CSARPQDGYTF. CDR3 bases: TGCAGTGCTAGACCCCAGGATGGCTACACCTTC.

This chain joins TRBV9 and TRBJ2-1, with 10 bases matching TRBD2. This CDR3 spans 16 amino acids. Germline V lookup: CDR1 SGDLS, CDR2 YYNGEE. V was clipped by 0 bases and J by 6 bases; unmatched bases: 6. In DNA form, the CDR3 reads TGTGCCAGCAGCGTAGACCAGCGGGGGGGCAGCAATGAGCAGTTCTTC. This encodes CASSVDQRGGSNEQFF.

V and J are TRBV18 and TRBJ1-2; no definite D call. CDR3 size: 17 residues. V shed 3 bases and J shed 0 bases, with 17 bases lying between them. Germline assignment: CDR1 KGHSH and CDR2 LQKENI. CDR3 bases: TGTGCCAGCTCACCCCGCGAGCTGGTTTTAGCTAACTATGGCTACACCTTC. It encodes CASSPRELVLANYGYTF.

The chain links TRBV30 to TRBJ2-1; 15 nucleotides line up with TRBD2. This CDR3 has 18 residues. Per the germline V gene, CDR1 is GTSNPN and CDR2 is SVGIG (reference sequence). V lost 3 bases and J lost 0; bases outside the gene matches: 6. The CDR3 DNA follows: TGTGCCTGGAGCGGGACTAGCGGGAGGAAAAGCTCCTACAATGAGCAGTTCTTC. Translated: CAWSGTSGRKSSYNEQFF.

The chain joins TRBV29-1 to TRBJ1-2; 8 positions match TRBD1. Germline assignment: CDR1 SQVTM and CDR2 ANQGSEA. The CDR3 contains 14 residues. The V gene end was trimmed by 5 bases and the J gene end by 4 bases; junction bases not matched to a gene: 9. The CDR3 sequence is CSVTSTGALYGYTF. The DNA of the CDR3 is TGCAGCGTTACCTCGACAGGGGCGCTCTATGGCTACACCTTC.

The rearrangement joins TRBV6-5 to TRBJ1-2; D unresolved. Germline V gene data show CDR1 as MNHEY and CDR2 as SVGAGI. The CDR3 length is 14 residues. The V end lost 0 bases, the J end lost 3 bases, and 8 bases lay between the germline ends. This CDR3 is CASSYSNTHYGYTF. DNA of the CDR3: TGTGCCAGCAGTTACTCCAACACCCACTATGGCTACACCTTC.

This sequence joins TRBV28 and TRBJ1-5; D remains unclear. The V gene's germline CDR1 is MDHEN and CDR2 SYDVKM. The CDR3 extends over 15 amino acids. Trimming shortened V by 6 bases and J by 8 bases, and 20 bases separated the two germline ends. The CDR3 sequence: CASRRNGLELEPQHF. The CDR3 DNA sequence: TGTGCCAGCAGGCGAAATGGGCTCGAGCTTGAGCCCCAGCATTTT.

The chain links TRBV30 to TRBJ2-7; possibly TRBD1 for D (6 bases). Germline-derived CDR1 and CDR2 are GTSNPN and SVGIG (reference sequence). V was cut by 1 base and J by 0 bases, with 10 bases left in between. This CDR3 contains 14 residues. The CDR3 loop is CAWSGWTVSYEQYF. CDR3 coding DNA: TGTGCCTGGAGTGGATGGACAGTCTCCTACGAGCAGTACTTC.